This T cell receptor (beta chain) is from a study of T cells in localized non-small cell lung cancer. Study-level results: The tumor had only one region sequenced, so heterogeneity remains possible. Increased T cell density in blood showed an association with longer overall survival. Adjacent lung tissue had a median 57 of the top 100 clones found in the tumor. Uninvolved adjacent lung, not tumor, had the highest T cell clonality.

This clone was observed once. Its specificity is not known. Germline lookup yields CDR1 SGHVS and CDR2 FQNEAQ. With 5 bases removed from V and 5 bases from J, the gap between germline ends came to 24 bases. The CDR3 has 17 residues. Profiling relied on immunoSEQ multiplex PCR, and the TCRdb table lists in-frame clones only, not all of them. Altogether approximately 30,000 clones are present, around 90% being singletons, with the ten largest covering roughly 2.9%. The chain couples TRBV7-8 to TRBJ1-1; no definite D call. The origin of this receptor is a woman between 18 and 55 years old with stage I lung adenocarcinoma. This material consisted of peripheral blood, taken before any cancer treatment. The CDR3 spells CASSIQWRAVRLTEAFF. CDR3 nucleotides: TGTGCCAGCAGCATCCAATGGCGAGCGGTACGGTTAACTGAAGCTTTCTTT.